This T cell receptor beta chain was retrieved from a study of T cells in Graves' hyperthyroidism and ophthalmopathy. Authors of the study amplified TCR beta CDR3 regions from RNA transcripts. HTBI primers drove first-round RT-PCR of the TCR CDR3. TCRdb re-called the multiplex PCR reads through MiXCR, storing one row per CDR3 protein. The table lists hundreds of thousands of distinct CDR3 sequences, about 15% of them singletons. This clonotype was counted ten times or more. Its cognate antigen is unknown. V lost 4 bases, J lost 2 bases, and 6 bases stayed unmatched. CDR1 and CDR2 from the germline V gene are SGHNT and YENEEA. The CDR3 is 15 amino acids. General study results and limits: Ophthalmopathy was told apart from stable hyperthyroidism by a 13 V-J model.

The source is a woman between 18 and 29 years old with Graves' hyperthyroidism. Sequencing was performed on blood. The chain recombines TRBV11-3 with TRBJ2-3; 7 bases are shared with TRBD2. The CDR3: CASSSGLTHTDTQYF. CDR3 bases: TGTGCCAGCAGCTCGGGACTAACCCACACAGATACGCAGTATTTT.